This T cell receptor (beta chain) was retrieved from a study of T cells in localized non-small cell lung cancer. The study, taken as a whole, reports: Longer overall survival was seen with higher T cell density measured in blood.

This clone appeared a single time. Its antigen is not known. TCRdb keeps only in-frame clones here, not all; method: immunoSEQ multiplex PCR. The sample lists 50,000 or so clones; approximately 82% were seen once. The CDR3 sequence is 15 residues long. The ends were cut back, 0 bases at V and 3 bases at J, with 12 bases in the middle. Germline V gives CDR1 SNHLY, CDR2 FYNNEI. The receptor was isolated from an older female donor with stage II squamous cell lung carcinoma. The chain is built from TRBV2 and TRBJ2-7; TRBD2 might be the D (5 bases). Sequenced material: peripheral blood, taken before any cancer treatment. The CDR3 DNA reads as TGTGCCAGCAGTGAAGCGGCCGGGAAACTCTACGAGCAGTACTTC. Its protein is CASSEAAGKLYEQYF.